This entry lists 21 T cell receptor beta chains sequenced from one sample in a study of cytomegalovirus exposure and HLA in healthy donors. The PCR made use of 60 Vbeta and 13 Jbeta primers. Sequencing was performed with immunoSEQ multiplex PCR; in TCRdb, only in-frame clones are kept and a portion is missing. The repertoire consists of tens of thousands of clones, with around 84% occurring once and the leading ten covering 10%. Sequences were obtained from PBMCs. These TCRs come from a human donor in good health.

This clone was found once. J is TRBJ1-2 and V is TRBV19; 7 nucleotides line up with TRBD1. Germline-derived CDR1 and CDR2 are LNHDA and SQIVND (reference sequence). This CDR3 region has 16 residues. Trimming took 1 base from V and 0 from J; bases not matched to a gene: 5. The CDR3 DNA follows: TGTGCCAGTAGTATAGGAGGGGGCAAAGCTAACTATGGCTACACCTTC. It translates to CASSIGGGKANYGYTF.

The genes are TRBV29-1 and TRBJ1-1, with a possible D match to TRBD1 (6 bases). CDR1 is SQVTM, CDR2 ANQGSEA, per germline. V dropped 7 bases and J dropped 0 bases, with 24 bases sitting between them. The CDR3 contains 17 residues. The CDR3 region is CSGRFSRGRAVNTEAFF. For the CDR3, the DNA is TGCAGCGGTCGATTTTCCAGGGGTCGCGCCGTGAACACTGAAGCTTTCTTT.

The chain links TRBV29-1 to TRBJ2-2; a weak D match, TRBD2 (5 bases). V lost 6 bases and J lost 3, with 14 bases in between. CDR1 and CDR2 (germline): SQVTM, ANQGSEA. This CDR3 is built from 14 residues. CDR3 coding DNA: TGCAGCGTCGAGGGCCCTCGGGACACCGGGGAGCTGTTTTTT. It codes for CSVEGPRDTGELFF.

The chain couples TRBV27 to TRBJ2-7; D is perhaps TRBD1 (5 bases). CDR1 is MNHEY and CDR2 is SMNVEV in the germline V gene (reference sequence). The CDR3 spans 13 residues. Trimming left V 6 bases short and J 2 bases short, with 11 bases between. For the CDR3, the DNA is TGTGCCAGCAGATCAGGGTTGACCTACGAGCAGTACTTC. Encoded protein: CASRSGLTYEQYF.

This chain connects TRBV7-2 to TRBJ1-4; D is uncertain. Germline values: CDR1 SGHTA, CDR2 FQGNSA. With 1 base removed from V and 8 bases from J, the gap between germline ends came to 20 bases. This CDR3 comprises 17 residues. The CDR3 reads CASSLDQRAGRREKLFF. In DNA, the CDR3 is TGTGCCAGCAGCTTAGACCAACGGGCTGGGAGACGGGAAAAACTGTTTTTT.

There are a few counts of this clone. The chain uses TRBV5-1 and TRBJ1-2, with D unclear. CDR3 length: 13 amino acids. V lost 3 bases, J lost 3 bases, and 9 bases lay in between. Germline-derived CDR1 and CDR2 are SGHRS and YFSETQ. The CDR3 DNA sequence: TGCGCCAGCAGCTCCGGGGAGGACTATGGCTACACCTTC. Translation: CASSSGEDYGYTF.

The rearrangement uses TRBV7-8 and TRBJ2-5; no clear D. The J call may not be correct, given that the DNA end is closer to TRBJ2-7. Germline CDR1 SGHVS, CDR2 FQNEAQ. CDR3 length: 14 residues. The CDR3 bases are TGTGCCAGCAGCCAGCGATATAATTCCTACGAGCAGTACTTC. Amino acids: CASSQRYNSYEQYF.

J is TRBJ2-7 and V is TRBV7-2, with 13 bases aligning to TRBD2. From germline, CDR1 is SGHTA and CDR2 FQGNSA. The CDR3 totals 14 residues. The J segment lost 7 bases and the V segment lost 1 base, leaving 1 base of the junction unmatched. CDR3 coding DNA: TGTGCCAGCAGCTTAGGGGGACTAGCGGGGGAGCAGTACTTC. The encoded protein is CASSLGGLAGEQYF.

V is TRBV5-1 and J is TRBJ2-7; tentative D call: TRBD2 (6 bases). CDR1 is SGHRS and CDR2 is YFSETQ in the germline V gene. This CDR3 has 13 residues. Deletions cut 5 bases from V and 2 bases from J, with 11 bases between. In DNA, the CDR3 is TGCGCCAGCAGTCGGGGGAGTACCTACGAGCAGTACTTC. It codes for CASSRGSTYEQYF.

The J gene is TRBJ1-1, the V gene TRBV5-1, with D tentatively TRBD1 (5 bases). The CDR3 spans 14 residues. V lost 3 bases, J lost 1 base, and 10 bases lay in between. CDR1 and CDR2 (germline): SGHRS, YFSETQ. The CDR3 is CASSYWTTNTEAFF. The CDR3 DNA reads TGCGCCAGCAGCTATTGGACAACGAACACTGAAGCTTTCTTT.

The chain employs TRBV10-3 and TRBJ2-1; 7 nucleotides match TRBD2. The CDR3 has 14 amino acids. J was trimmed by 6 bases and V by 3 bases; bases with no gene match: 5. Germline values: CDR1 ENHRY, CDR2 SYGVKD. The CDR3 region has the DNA TGTGCCATCAGTGAAGCGGGGCGCCTCAATGAGCAGTTCTTC. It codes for CAISEAGRLNEQFF.

The DNA of the CDR3 is TGTGCCAGCAGTGAAAACTCCTTGAGCAATCAGCCCCAGCATTTT. It specifies CASSENSLSNQPQHF. V is TRBV6-1 and J is TRBJ1-5; D ambiguous. V lost 2 bases, J lost 1 base, and 9 bases lay in between. CDR3 length: 15 amino acids. Germline V gene sequence: CDR1 MNHNS, CDR2 SASEGT.

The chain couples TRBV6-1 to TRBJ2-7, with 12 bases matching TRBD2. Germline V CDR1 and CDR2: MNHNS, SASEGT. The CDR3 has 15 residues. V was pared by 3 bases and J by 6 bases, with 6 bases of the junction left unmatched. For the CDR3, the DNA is TGTGCCAGCAGTGAGACTAGCGGGAGCGTCGCCGAGCAGTACTTC. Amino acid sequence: CASSETSGSVAEQYF.

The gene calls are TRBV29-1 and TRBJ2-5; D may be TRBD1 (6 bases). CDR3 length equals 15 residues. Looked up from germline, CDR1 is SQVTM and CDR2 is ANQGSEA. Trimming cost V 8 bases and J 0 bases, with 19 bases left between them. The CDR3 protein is CSTTKTGNNQETQYF. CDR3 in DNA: TGCAGCACTACCAAAACAGGGAATAACCAAGAGACCCAGTACTTC. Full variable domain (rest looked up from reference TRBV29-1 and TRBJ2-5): SAVISQKPSRDICQRGTSLTIQCQVDSQVTMMFWYRQQPGQSLTLIATANQGSEATYESGFVIDKFPISRPNLTFSTLTVSNMSPEDSSIYLCSTTKTGNNQETQYFGPGTRLLVL.

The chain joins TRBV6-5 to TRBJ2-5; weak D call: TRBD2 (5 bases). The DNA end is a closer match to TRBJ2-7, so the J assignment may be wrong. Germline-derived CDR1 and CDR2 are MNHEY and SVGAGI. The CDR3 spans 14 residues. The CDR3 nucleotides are TGTGCCAGCAGTTATTCCATGGAGGTTTACGAGCAGTACTTC. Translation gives CASSYSMEVYEQYF.

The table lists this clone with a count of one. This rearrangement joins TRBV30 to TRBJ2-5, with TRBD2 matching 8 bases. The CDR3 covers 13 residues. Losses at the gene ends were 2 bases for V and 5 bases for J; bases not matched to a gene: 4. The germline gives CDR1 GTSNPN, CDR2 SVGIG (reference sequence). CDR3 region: CAWSSGGWETQYF. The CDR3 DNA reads TGTGCCTGGAGTAGCGGGGGCTGGGAGACCCAGTACTTC.

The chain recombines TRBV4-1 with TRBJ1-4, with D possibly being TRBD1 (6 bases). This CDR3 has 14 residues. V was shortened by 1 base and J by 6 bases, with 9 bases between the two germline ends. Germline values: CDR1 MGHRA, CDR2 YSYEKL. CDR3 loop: CASSQVAGDEKLFF. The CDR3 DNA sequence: TGCGCCAGCAGCCAAGTAGCAGGGGATGAAAAACTGTTTTTT.

This chain's CDR3 is CASSQALTDTQYF. The CDR3 coding sequence is TGCGCCAGCAGCCAAGCACTCACAGATACGCAGTATTTT. V is TRBV4-3 and J is TRBJ2-3; D gene ambiguous. Germline assignment: CDR1 LGHNA and CDR2 YSLEER. CDR3 length: 13 residues. The ends were cut back, 1 base at V and 2 bases at J, with 4 bases in the middle.

CDR3 residues: CASSYGQPEAFF. The CDR3 bases are TGTGCCAGCAGTTACGGGCAGCCCGAAGCTTTCTTT. This chain links TRBV6-6 with TRBJ1-1, with D unresolved. The CDR3 contains 12 residues. Germline V CDR1 and CDR2: MNHNY, SVGAGI (reference sequence). Trimming took 2 bases from V and 8 from J, leaving 9 bases between them.

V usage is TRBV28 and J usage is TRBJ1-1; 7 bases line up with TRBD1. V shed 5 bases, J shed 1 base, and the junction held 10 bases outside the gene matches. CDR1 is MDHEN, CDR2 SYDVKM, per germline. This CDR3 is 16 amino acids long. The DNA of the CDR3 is TGTGCCAGCAGTCTTGATAGGGGGCTGGGGAACACTGAAGCTTTCTTT. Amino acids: CASSLDRGLGNTEAFF. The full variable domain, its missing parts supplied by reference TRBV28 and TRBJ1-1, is DVKVTQSSRYLVKRTGEKVFLECVQDMDHENMFWYRQDPGLGLRLIYFSYDVKMKEKGDIPEGYSVSREKKERFSLILESASTNQTSMYLCASSLDRGLGNTEAFFGQGTRLTVV.

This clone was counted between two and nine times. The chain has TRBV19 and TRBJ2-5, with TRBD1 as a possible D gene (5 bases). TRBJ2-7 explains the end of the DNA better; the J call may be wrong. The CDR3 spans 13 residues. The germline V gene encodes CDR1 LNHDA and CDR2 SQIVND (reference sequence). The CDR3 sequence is CASSRQGSYEQYF. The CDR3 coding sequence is TGTGCCAGTAGTCGGCAGGGCTCCTACGAGCAGTACTTC.